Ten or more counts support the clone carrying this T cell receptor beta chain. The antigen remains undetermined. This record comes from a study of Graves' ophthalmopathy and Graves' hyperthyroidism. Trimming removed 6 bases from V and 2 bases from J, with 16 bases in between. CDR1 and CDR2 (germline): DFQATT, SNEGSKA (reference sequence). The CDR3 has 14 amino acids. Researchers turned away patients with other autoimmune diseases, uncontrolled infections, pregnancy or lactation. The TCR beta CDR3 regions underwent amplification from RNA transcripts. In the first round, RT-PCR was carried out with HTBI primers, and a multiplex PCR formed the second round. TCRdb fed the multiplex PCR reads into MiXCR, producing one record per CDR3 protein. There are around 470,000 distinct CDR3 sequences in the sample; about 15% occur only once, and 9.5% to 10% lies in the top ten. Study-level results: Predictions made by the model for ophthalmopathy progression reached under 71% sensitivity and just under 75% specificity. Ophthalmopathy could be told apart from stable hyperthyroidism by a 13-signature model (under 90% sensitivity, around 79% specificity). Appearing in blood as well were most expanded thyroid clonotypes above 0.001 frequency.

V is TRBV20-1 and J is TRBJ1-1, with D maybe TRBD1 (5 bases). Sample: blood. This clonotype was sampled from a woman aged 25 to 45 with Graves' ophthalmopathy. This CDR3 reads CSAPSGALNTEAFF. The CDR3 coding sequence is TGCAGTGCCCCTAGCGGGGCGCTTAACACTGAAGCTTTCTTT.